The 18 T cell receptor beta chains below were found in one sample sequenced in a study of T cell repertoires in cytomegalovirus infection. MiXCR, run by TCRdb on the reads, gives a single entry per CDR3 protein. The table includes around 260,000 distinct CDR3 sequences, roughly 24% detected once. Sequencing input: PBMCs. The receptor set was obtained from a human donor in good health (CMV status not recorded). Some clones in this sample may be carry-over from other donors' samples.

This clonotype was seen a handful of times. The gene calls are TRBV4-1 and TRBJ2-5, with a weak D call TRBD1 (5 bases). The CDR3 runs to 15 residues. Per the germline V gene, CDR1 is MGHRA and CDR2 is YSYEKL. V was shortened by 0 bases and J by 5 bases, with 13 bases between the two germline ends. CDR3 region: CASSQDGRAYETQYF. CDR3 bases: TGCGCCAGCAGCCAAGACGGCAGGGCGTATGAGACCCAGTACTTC.

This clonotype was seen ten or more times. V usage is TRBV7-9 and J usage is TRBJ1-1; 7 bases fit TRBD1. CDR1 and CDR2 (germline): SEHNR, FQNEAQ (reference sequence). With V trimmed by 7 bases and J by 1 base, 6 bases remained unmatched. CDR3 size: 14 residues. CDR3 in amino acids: CASTDDRENTEAFF. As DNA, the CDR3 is TGTGCCAGCACCGACGACAGGGAGAACACTGAAGCTTTCTTT.

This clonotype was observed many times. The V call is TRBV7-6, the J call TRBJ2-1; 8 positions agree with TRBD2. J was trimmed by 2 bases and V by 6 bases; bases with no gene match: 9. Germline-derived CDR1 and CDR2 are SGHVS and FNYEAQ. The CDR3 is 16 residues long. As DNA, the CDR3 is TGTGCCAGCAGGAAAGTAGCGGGGTCTACCTACAATGAGCAGTTCTTC. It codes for CASRKVAGSTYNEQFF.

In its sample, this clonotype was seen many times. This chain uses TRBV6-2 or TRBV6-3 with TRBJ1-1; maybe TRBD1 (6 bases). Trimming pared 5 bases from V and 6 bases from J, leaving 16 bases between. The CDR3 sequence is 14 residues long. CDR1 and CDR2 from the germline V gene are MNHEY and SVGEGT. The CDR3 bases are TGTGCCAGCAGTCCCCTCGGACAGTCTCCTGAAGCTTTCTTT. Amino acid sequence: CASSPLGQSPEAFF.

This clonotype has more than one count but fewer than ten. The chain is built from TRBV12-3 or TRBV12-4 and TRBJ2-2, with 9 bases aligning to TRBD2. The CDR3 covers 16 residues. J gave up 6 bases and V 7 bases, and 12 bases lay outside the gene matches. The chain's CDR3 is CASTLGLAGRSGELFF. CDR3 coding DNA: TGTGCCAGCACCCTGGGGCTAGCGGGGAGGTCCGGGGAGCTGTTTTTT.

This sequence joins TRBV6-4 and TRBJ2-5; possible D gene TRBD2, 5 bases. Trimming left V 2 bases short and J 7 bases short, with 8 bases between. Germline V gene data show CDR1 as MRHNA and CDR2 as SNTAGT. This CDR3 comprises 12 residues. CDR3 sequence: CASSDLAGTQYF. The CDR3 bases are TGTGCCAGCAGTGACCTAGCAGGGACCCAGTACTTC.

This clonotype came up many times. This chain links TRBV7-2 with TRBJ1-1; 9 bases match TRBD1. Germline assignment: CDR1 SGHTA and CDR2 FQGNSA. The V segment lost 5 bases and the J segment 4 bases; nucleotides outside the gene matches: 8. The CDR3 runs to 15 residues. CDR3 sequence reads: CASSRGQGKSTEAFF. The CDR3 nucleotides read TGTGCCAGCAGCAGGGGACAGGGTAAAAGCACTGAAGCTTTCTTT.

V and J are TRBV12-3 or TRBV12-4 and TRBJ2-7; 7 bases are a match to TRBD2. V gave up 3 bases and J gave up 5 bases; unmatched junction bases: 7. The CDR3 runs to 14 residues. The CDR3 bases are TGTGCCAGCAGTTTTGGCGGGAGTAGGAACGAGCAGTACTTC. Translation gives CASSFGGSRNEQYF.

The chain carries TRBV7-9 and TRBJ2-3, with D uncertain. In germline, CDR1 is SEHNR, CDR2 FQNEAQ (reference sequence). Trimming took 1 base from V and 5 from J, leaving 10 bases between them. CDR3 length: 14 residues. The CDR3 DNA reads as TGTGCCAGCAGCTTAGGGGGTTTCGGAGATACGCAGTATTTT. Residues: CASSLGGFGDTQYF.

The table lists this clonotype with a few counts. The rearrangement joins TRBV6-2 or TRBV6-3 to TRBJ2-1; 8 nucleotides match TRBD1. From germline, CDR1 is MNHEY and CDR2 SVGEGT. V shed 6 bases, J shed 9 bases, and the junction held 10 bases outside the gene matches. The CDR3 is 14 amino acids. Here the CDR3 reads CASRRQGAGGEQFF. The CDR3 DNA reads TGTGCCAGCAGGCGGCAGGGGGCAGGGGGTGAGCAGTTCTTC.

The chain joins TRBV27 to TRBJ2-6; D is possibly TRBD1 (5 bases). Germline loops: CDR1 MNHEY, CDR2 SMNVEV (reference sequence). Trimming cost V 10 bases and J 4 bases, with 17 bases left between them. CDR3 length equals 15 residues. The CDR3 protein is CATRAWSLGANVLTF. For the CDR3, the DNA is TGTGCCACCAGGGCTTGGTCGCTCGGGGCCAACGTCCTGACTTTC.

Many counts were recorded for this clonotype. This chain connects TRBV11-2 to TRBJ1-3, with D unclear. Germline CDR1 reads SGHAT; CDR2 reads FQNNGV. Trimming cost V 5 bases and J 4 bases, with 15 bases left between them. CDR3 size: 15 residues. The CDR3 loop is CASSPRRMGGNTIYF. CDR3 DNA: TGTGCCAGCAGCCCCCGGCGGATGGGAGGAAACACCATATATTTT.

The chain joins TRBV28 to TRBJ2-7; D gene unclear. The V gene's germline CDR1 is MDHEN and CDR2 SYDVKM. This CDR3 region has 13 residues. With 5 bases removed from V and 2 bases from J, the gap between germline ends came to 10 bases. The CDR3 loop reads CASSPPATYEQYF. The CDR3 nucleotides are TGTGCCAGCAGTCCCCCAGCAACCTACGAGCAGTACTTC.

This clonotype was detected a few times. In DNA, the CDR3 is TGCGCCAGCAGACAACTCGCACAGGGTAACAATGAGCAGTTCTTC. Its protein is CASRQLAQGNNEQFF. The chain recombines TRBV5-1 with TRBJ2-1, with a tentative D call TRBD1 (6 bases). This CDR3 comprises 15 residues. V lost 5 bases and J 5 bases, leaving 17 bases between the germline ends. The germline gives CDR1 SGHRS, CDR2 YFSETQ.

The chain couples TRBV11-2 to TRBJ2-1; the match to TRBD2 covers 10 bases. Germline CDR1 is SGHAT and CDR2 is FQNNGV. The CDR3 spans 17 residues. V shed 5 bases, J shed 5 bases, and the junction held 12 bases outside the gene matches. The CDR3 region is CASSPRGGLAGDNEQFF. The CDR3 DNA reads TGTGCCAGCAGCCCGAGGGGGGGGCTAGCGGGGGACAATGAGCAGTTCTTC.

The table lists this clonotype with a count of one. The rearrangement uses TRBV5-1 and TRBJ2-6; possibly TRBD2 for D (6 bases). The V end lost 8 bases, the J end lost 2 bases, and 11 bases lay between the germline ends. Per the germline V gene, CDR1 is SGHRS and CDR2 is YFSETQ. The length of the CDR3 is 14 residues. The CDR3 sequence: CASGRSTGANVLTF. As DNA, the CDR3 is TGCGCCAGTGGGAGGAGTACTGGGGCCAACGTCCTGACTTTC.

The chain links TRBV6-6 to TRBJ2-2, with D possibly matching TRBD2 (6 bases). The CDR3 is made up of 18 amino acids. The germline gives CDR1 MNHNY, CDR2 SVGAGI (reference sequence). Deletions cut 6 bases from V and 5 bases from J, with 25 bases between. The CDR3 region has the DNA TGTGCCAGCAGCCAAAGGGGCTTAAGGCGGGAAGATACCGGGGAGCTGTTTTTT. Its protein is CASSQRGLRREDTGELFF.

The CDR3 protein is CSAQPPGTGGGQPQHF. CDR3 coding DNA: TGCAGTGCTCAACCACCCGGGACAGGGGGCGGGCAGCCCCAGCATTTT. The chain carries TRBV20-1 and TRBJ1-5, with 12 bases identical to TRBD1. J gave up 7 bases and V 5 bases, and 12 bases lay outside the gene matches. The CDR3 consists of 16 residues. Germline assignment: CDR1 DFQATT and CDR2 SNEGSKA (reference sequence).